This TCR beta chain was captured in a study of T cell responses to AZD1222 COVID-19 vaccine. Overall study context: Recipients boosted at about 4 weeks or about 12 weeks are pooled. The study, taken as a whole, reports: Spike-specific TCR breadth and depth were elevated following two AZD1222 doses. Dominant at 160-218 and 743-854, vaccine-associated CD4 TCRs also spanned spike. Donors in the cohort were predominantly white British and more often female, and clonal diversity was possibly underestimated.

As regards this clone: Its target is not known.

This CDR3 comprises 14 residues. Germline V lookup: CDR1 MNHEY, CDR2 SMNVEV (reference sequence). V lost 3 bases to trimming and J lost 6 bases; unmatched junction nucleotides: 4. Sequencing used immunoSEQ multiplex PCR; TCRdb keeps in-frame clones, though not all of them. The sample lists approximately 150,000 clones; 85% to 95% were seen once. This TCR was sampled from an adult in good health. The sequenced sample was peripheral blood, obtained on day 0 of AZD1222 vaccination. This rearrangement joins TRBV27 to TRBJ2-7; 11 bases map to TRBD1. The CDR3 is CASSFAGTGGEQYF. Written as DNA, the CDR3 is TGTGCCAGCAGTTTTGCCGGGACAGGGGGCGAGCAGTACTTC.